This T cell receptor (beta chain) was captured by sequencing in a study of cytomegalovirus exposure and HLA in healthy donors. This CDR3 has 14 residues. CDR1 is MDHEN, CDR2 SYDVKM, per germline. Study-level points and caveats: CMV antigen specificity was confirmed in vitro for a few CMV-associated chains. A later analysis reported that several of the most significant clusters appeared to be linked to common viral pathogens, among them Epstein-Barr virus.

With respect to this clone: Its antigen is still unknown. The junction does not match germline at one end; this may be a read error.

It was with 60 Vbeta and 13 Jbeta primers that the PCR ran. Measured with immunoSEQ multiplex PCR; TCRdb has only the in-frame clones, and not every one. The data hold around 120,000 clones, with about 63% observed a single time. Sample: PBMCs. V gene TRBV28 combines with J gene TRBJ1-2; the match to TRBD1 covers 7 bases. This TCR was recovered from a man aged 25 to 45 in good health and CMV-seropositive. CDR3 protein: CASSLPQTGTTLYF. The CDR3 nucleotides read TGTGCCAGCAGTTTACCTCAGACAGGGACGACACTGTACTTC.